This section outlines one T cell receptor (beta chain) sequence together with its context. This sample was taken from a study of blood T cell repertoires in COVID-19. Study as a whole: PBMCs, B-cell-depleted T cells, or T cells were the source of the cDNA or gDNA that made up the material.

Methods used by the authors: By means of reference gene primer amplification, nucleated cell counts were estimated. The repertoire was sequenced with immunoSEQ multiplex PCR; TCRdb's copy has only in-frame clones and lacks some. The DNA was the basis for D and trimming; V, J and clone size are from that table. This sample has roughly 150,000 clones; 70% to 90% occur once, and the top ten carry 5%. Germline CDR1 SGHTA, CDR2 FQGNSA. This CDR3 is 14 amino acids long. Trimming shortened V by 5 bases and J by 4 bases, and 12 bases separated the two germline ends. The chain carries TRBV7-2 and TRBJ1-5; TRBD1 might be the D (5 bases). Sequencing was carried out using peripheral blood. The clonotype comes from a human donor in a cohort sampled during active COVID-19. The CDR3 DNA reads TGTGCCAGCAGCCCGCCCGGGGGTAATCAGCCCCAGCATTTT. Residues: CASSPPGGNQPQHF.